This section outlines one TCR beta chain sequence together with its context. What it binds is not known. Among the donors, all were healthy bone marrow donors. CDR1 is DFQATT and CDR2 is SNEGSKA in the germline V gene (reference sequence). V was pared by 5 bases and J by 4 bases, with 7 bases between. The CDR3 sequence is 11 residues long. The source of the sample is a study of cytomegalovirus exposure and HLA in healthy donors. General observations from the study: An analysis done earlier found most TCR beta V segments productive about 90% or about 30% of the time. Sequencing likely caused a cluster of highly shared sequence variants.

Use of 60 Vbeta and 13 Jbeta primers characterized the PCR. Sequencing was performed with immunoSEQ multiplex PCR; in TCRdb, only in-frame clones are kept and a portion is missing. The sample shows some 140,000 clones, about 74% of them seen only once. The rearrangement uses TRBV20-1 and TRBJ2-3; D unclear. This receptor was identified in a man aged 18 to 35 in good health and CMV-seropositive. Sequenced: PBMCs. The CDR3 is CSAEIADTQYF. The CDR3 DNA reads TGCAGTGCTGAGATAGCAGATACGCAGTATTTT.